This T cell receptor beta chain was sequenced in a study of identifying expanded T cells in peripheral blood. The study, taken as a whole, reports: Variance in clone template counts between roughly 2-week samples significantly increased with total template count across all healthy donors. Differentially abundant clones: roughly 1.3 between replicates, 15 to 17 at 2 to 3 weeks, less than 25 at four.

Here immunoSEQ multiplex PCR was the method, and the copy in TCRdb shows in-frame clones only, minus some. The sample lists tens of thousands of clones, roughly 88% occurring once. V was clipped by 6 bases and J by 4 bases, with 13 bases between them. The CDR3 is made up of 14 amino acids. Germline V gene sequence: CDR1 SGHDN, CDR2 FVKESK. Collection occurred without any documented infections or immune events in donors. On this clone: Its antigen is unidentified.

Source material: blood. The TCR was taken from a person between 18 and 75 years old in good health. This chain connects TRBV14 to TRBJ1-5; D unclear. CDR3 nucleotide sequence: TGTGCCAGCAGTTTGGGGTCGGGGAATCAGCCCCAGCATTTT. Its protein product is CASSLGSGNQPQHF.